Here is one T cell receptor beta chain with its context. Its antigen is unknown. A much larger clone differs from this one at a single base, so this may be a read error. According to the germline V gene, CDR1 reads ENHRY and CDR2 reads SYGVKD. The CDR3 sequence holds 14 residues, the cysteine and phenylalanine included. Only the CDR3 DNA is retained, 42 bases long and in frame from the first base. Library creation used 5' RACE. TCRdb names NextSeq 500 as the instrument used. Unique molecular identifiers were attached to individual cDNA molecules in the TCR library protocol so that sequencing error and PCR bias could be corrected. TCR alpha and beta chains were both sequenced, and the abundances of alpha and beta sequences in each sample were closely correlated with each other. Regarding the original processing steps: Decombinator V4 was used to perform V gene, J gene and CDR3 annotation of TCR sequences. TCRs were defined as expanded if a significant change between any two time points was detected under a Poisson model with p below 0.0001. TCR abundances were normalised to the total number of TCRs sequenced per sample and expressed as counts per million. MAIT TCRs were defined by TRAV1-2 paired with TRAJ12, TRAJ20 or TRAJ33, and iNKT TCRs by TRAV10 paired with TRAJ18. VDJdb, accessed 1 November 2021, was searched for CMV, EBV and SARS-CoV-2 annotated TCRs, with TCRs annotated for multiple antigens excluded. TCRdb itself trimmed the public reads at Q25 with fastp, ran MiXCR and retained productive beta chains. Identical CDR3 protein sequences are pooled into one entry, listed with their most common genes and DNA. For this entry, the V and J calls and clone size follow TCRdb and not the study's own pipeline. The sample table contains about 39,000 distinct CDR3 sequences; only one count was recorded for 4.5% to 5% of them. About 5% of the sample belongs to the ten largest clones.

The study was a case-control design nested within a healthcare worker cohort in London, UK, with weekly nasopharyngeal swab PCR tests and blood sampling. Healthcare workers were recruited between 23 and 31 March 2020, during the week of the UK lockdown, and were followed weekly for up to roughly 15 weeks. The data were obtained in a study of early T cells in non-severe SARS-CoV-2 infection (dated by TCRdb to 2020 to 2023). A note on the overall study: Because TCR sequencing relied on bulk RNA taken from unsorted whole blood, pairing of alpha and beta chains was not possible. What the research found in general, with its limitations: VDJdb matching was skewed toward anti-spike CD8 responses, so virus-specific expansions were likely underestimated and private and CD4 specificities were missed.

The chain is assembled from TRBV10-3 and TRBJ2-6; TRBD2 might be the D gene, on 5 matching bases. Sequencing was done on a sample of whole blood. The source of this sequence is an adult who was a healthcare worker with PCR-confirmed SARS-CoV-2 infection or an uninfected control (not recorded which). The DNA is TGTGTCATCAACGAGGGCTCTGGGGCCAACGTCCTGACTTTC. Translation gives CVINEGSGANVLTF.